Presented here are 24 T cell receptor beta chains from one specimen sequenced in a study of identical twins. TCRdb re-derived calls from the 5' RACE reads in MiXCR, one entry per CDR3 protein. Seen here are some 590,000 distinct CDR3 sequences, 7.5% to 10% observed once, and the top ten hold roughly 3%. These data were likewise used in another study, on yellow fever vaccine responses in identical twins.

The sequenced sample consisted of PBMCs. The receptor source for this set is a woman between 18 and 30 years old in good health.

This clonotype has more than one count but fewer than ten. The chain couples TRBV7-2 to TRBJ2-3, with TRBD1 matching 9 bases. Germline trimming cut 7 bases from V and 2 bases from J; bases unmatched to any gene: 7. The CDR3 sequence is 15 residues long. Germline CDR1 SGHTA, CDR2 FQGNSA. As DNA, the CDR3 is TGTGCCAGCACGCGCCCACAGGGGGCCACAGATACGCAGTATTTT. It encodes CASTRPQGATDTQYF.

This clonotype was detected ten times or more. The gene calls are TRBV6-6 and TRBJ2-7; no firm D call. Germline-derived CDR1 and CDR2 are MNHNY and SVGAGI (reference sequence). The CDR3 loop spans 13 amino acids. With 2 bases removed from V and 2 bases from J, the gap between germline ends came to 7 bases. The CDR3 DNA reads TGTGCCAGCAGTTACGAGAGAACCTACGAGCAGTACTTC. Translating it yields CASSYERTYEQYF.

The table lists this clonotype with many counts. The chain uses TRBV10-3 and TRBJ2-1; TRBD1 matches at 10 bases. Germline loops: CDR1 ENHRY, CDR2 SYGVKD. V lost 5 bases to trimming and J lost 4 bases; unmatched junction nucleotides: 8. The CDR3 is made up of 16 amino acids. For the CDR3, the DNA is TGTGCCATCAGTTGGGGGGACAGGGGAACTTACAATGAGCAGTTCTTC. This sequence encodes CAISWGDRGTYNEQFF.

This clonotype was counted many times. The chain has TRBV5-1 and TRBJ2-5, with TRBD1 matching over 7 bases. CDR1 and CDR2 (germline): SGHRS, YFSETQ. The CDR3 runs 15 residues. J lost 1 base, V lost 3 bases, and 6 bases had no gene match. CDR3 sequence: CASSSSGQTQETQYF. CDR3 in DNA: TGCGCCAGCAGCTCGTCGGGACAGACCCAAGAGACCCAGTACTTC.

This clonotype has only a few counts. The CDR3 is CASSQEGTGGYTGELFF. The DNA of the CDR3 is TGTGCCAGCAGCCAAGAGGGGACAGGCGGATACACCGGGGAGCTGTTTTTT. The J gene is TRBJ2-2, the V gene TRBV4-2, with 8 bases lining up with TRBD1. The CDR3 length is 17 residues. The V segment lost 0 bases and the J segment 3 bases; nucleotides outside the gene matches: 6. CDR1 and CDR2 (germline): LGHNA, YNFKEQ.

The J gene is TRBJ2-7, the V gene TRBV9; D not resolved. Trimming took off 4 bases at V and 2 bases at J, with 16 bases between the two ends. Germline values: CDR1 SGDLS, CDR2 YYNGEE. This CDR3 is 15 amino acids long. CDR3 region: CASSPRAKWAYEQYF. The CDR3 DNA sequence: TGTGCCAGCAGCCCCCGGGCCAAGTGGGCCTACGAGCAGTACTTC.

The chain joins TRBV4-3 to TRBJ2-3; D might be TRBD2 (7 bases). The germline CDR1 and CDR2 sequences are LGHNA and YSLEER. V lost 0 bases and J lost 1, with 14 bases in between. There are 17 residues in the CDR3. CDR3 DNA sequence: TGCGCCAGCAGCCAAGAACCGGGGGGCGGTGGCACAGATACGCAGTATTTT. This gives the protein CASSQEPGGGGTDTQYF.

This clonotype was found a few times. The CDR3 bases are TGTGCCAGCAGCTTAGTGACTTGGGAGACCGATACGCAGTATTTT. Translating gives CASSLVTWETDTQYF. The rearrangement joins TRBV7-8 to TRBJ2-3, with TRBD2 as a possible D gene (5 bases). The CDR3 runs 15 residues. The V gene lost 1 base and the J gene lost 6 bases, with 14 bases spanning the gap. Per germline, CDR1 SGHVS and CDR2 FQNEAQ.

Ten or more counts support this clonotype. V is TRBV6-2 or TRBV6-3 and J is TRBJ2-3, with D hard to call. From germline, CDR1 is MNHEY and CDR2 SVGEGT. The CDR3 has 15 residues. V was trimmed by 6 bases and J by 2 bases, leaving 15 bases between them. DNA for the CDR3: TGTGCCAGCAGCCGTACGGTGCAGCTCACAGATACGCAGTATTTT. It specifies CASSRTVQLTDTQYF.

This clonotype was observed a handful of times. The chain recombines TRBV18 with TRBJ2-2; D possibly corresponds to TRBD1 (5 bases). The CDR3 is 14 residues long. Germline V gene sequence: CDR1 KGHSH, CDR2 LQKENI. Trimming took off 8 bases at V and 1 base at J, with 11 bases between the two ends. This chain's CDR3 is CASPQDRNTGELFF. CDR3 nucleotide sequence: TGTGCCAGCCCACAGGACCGGAACACCGGGGAGCTGTTTTTT.

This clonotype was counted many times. Here the CDR3 reads CASSPRGRNTDTQYF. The CDR3 nucleotides read TGTGCCAGCTCACCCAGGGGGCGAAACACAGATACGCAGTATTTT. The chain links TRBV18 to TRBJ2-3, with 8 bases identical to TRBD1. V was pared by 3 bases and J by 2 bases, with 4 bases of the junction left unmatched. The CDR3 runs to 15 residues. Looked up from germline, CDR1 is KGHSH and CDR2 is LQKENI. Looking up the rest from reference TRBV18 and TRBJ2-3 gives the full variable domain: NAGVMQNPRHLVRRRGQEARLRCSPMKGHSHVYWYRQLPEEGLKFMVYLQKENIIDESGMPKERFSAEFPKEGPSILRIQQVVRGDSAAYFCASSPRGRNTDTQYFGPGTRLTVL.

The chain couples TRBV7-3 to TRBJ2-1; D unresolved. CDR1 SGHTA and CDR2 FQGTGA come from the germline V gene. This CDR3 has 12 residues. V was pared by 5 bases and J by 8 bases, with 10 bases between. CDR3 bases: TGTGCCAGCAGCCTCGTCGGGTATGAGCAGTTCTTC. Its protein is CASSLVGYEQFF.

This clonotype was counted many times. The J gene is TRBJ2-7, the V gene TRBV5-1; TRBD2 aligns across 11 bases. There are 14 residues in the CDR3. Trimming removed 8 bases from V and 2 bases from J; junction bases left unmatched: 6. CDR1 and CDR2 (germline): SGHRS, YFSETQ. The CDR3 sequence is CASYQTSGAYEQYF. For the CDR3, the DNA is TGCGCCAGTTACCAGACTAGCGGGGCCTACGAGCAGTACTTC.

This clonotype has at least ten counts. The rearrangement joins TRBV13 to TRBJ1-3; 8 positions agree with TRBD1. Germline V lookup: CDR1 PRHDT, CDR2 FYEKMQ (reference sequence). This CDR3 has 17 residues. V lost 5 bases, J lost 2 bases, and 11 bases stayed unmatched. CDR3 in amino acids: CASSAYPQGVPGNTIYF. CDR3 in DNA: TGTGCCAGCAGCGCCTATCCACAGGGGGTGCCTGGAAACACCATATATTTT. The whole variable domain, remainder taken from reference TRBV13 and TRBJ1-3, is AAGVIQSPRHLIKEKRETATLKCYPIPRHDTVYWYQQGPGQDPQFLISFYEKMQSDKGSIPDRFSAQQFSDYHSELNMSSLELGDSALYFCASSAYPQGVPGNTIYFGEGSWLTVV.

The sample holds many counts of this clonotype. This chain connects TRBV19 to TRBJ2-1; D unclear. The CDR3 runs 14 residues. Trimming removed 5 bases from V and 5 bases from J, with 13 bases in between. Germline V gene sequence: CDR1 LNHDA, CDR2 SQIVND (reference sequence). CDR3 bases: TGTGCCAGTAGTTCCAGACTGAGAGACAATGAGCAGTTCTTC. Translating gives CASSSRLRDNEQFF.

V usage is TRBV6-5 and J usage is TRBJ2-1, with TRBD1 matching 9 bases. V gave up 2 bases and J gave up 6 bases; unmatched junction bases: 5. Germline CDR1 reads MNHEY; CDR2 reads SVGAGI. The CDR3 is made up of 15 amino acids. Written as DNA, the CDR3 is TGTGCCAGCAGTTACCGTGGGACAGGGATCAATGAGCAGTTCTTC. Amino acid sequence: CASSYRGTGINEQFF.

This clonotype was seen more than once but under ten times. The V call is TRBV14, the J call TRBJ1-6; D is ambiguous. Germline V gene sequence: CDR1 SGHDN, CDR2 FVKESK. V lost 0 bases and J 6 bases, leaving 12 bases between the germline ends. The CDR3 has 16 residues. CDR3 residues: CASSQDVGSINSPLHF. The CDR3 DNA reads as TGTGCCAGCAGCCAAGACGTCGGGTCTATTAATTCACCCCTCCACTTT.

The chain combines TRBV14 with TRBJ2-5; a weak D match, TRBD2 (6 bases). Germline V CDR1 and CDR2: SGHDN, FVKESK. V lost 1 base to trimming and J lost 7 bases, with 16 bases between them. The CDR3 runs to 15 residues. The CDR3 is CASSQALEWRGTQYF. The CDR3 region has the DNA TGTGCCAGCAGCCAAGCACTAGAATGGAGGGGGACCCAGTACTTC.

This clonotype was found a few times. For the CDR3, the DNA is TGTGCCATCAGTGAGTCCACTGACACTGAAGCTTTCTTT. This codes for CAISESTDTEAFF. This chain links TRBV10-3 with TRBJ1-1; D ambiguous. The germline V and J ends were trimmed by 0 bases and 3 bases, with 5 bases remaining between them. From germline, CDR1 is ENHRY and CDR2 SYGVKD. This CDR3 contains 13 residues.

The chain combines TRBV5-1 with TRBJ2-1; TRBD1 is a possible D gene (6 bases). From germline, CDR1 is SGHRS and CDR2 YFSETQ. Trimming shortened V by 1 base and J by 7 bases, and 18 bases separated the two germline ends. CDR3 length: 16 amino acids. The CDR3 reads CASSLLSRGGMNEQFF. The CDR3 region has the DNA TGCGCCAGCAGCTTGTTGTCCAGGGGCGGAATGAATGAGCAGTTCTTC. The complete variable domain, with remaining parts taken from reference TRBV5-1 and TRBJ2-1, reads KAGVTQTPRYLIKTRGQQVTLSCSPISGHRSVSWYQQTPGQGLQFLFEYFSETQRNKGNFPGRFSGRQFSNSRSEMNVSTLELGDSALYLCASSLLSRGGMNEQFFGPGTRLTVL.

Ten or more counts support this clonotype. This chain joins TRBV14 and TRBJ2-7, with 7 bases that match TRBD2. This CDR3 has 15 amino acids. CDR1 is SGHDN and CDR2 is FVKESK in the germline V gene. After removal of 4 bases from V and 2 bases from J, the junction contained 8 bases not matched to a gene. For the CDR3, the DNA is TGTGCCAGCAGCCCCCTGGGGGGGATCGCCTACGAGCAGTACTTC. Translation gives CASSPLGGIAYEQYF.

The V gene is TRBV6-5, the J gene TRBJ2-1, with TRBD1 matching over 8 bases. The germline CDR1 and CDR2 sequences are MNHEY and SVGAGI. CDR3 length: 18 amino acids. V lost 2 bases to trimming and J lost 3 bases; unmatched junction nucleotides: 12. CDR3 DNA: TGTGCCAGCAGTTACCACCAGGGGGCTGAAGGGATCTACAATGAGCAGTTCTTC. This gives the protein CASSYHQGAEGIYNEQFF.

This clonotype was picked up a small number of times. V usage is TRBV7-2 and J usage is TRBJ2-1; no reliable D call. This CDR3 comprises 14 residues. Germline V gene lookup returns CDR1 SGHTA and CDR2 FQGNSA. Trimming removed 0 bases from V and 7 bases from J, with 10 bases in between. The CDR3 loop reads CASSLALIQNEQFF. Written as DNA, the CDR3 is TGTGCCAGCAGCTTAGCTCTCATTCAGAATGAGCAGTTCTTC.

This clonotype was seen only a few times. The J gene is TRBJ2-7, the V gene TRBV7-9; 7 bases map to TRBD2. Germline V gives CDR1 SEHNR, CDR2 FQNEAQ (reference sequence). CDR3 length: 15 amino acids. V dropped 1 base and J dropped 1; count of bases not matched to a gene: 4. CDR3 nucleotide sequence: TGTGCCAGCAGCTTAGTTCCAGCGGGGTCCTACGAGCAGTACTTC. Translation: CASSLVPAGSYEQYF. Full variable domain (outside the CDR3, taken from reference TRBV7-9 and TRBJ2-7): DTGVSQNPRHKITKRGQNVTFRCDPISEHNRLYWYRQTLGQGPEFLTYFQNEAQLEKSRLLSDRFSAERPKGSFSTLEIQRTEQGDSAMYLCASSLVPAGSYEQYFGPGTRLTVT.